This T cell receptor (beta chain) was found in a study of regulatory T cells in long-lasting Graves disease. The CDR3 totals 15 residues. Germline V lookup: CDR1 SGDLS, CDR2 YYNGEE. Trimming shortened V by 4 bases and J by 3 bases, and 17 bases separated the two germline ends. This clonotype was counted at least ten times. The TCR beta library used iRepertoire HTBI primers with Arm-PCR amplification of CDR3. Authors' analysis steps: Across the samples, identification revealed 60 to 75 TRBV and over 12 TRBJ segments. TCRdb reanalysed the multiplex PCR reads using MiXCR and keeps one entry per CDR3 protein. V and J calls and clone size were set by TCRdb, not the authors. The sample contains some 490,000 distinct CDR3 sequences, around 12% of which appear only once. Time point noted: newly diagnosed GD, antithyroid drugs for less than 3 months. PBMCs provided the RNA from which the TCR library was made.

These data also formed part of another study, on T cells in Graves' hyperthyroidism and ophthalmopathy. Per that paper: Uncontrolled infection, other autoimmune disease, pregnancy or lactation led to exclusion. Carried out on the TCR CDR3, a first-round RT-PCR used the HTBI primer set.

This receptor was obtained from a woman in her twenties or thirties with Graves disease. Sequencing was performed on peripheral blood mononuclear cells (PBMCs), taken at new diagnosis, from a patient treated with antithyroid drugs. The chain links TRBV9 to TRBJ2-7, with a possible D match to TRBD2 (5 bases). CDR3 nucleotides: TGTGCCAGCAGCCCTGGCGGCGGGCCAGGCTACGAGCAGTACTTC. It is translated as CASSPGGGPGYEQYF.